Included here is one T cell receptor (beta chain) sequence, with context. The sample belongs to a study of blood T cell repertoires in COVID-19. Looking at the study overall: Sites across the United States, Italy and Spain contributed samples from acute and convalescent COVID-19. Sources were T cells, B-cell-depleted T cells, or PBMCs; the material itself was cDNA or gDNA.

This CDR3 has 13 amino acids. Germline-derived CDR1 and CDR2 are SGHAT and FQNNGV. With 0 bases removed from V and 7 bases from J, the gap between germline ends came to 7 bases. Method: immunoSEQ multiplex PCR; TCRdb's copy keeps in-frame clones and lacks some. The data contain approximately 130,000 clones, roughly 91% of them singletons. V and J are TRBV11-2 and TRBJ2-1; no definite D call. This TCR was sampled from a human donor in a cohort sampled during active COVID-19. Sample: peripheral blood. CDR3 sequence (DNA): TGTGCCAGCAGCTTAGAATGGGCGAATGAGCAGTTCTTC. Protein sequence: CASSLEWANEQFF.